This T cell receptor beta chain derives from a study of beta chain features in type 1 diabetes. About the research overall: The samples had roughly 110,000,000 sorted cells examined in all.

The authors took one heparinised blood draw, averaging about 120 mL, from each donor. Comments on this clone: Its target is not known.

Study-level findings and limits: There were fewer insertions and more deletions at the VDJ junctions of type 1 diabetes patients.

What was sequenced were expressed TCRB transcripts, since all of the isolated RNA had been reverse transcribed. For naive, central memory and regulatory T cell samples, reads averaged about 3.7 million. Sequencing used immunoSEQ multiplex PCR; TCRdb keeps in-frame clones, though not all of them. The table shows 400,000 to 600,000 clones, with over 25% occurring only once. The germline V gene has CDR1 SEHNR and CDR2 FQNEAQ (reference sequence). V lost 5 bases to trimming and J lost 0 bases, with 12 bases between them. The CDR3 covers 15 residues. The gene calls are TRBV7-9 and TRBJ2-3, with D possibly being TRBD1 or TRBD2 (5 bases each). Sequenced sample: naive CD4+ T cells from blood. The sequence came from a young man in good health. The CDR3 protein is CASSDYGASTDTQYF. The CDR3 DNA follows: TGTGCCAGCAGCGACTACGGGGCTAGCACAGATACGCAGTATTTT.